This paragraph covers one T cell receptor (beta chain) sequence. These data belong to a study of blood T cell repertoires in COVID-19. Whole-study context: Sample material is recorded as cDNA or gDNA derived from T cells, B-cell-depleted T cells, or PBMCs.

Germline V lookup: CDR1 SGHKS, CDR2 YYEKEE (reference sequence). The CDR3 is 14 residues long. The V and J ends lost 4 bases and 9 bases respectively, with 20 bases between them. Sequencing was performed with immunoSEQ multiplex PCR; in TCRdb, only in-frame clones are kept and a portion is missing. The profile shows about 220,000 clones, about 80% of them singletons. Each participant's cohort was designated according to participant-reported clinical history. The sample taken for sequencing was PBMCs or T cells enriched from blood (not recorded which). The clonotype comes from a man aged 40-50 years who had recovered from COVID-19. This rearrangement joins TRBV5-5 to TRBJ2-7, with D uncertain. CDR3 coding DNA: TGTGCCAGCAGCACCGCAGGTGCCCAGACACGGCAGTACTTC. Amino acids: CASSTAGAQTRQYF.